Each of the 16 T cell receptor beta chains below was sequenced from the same sample in a study of cytomegalovirus exposure and HLA in healthy donors. The PCR ran on 60 Vbeta and 13 Jbeta primers. Measured with immunoSEQ multiplex PCR; TCRdb has only the in-frame clones, and not every one. In all, the sample yields approximately 120,000 clones. The sequenced sample consisted of PBMCs. Receptors were obtained from a man aged 18 to 30 in good health and CMV-seronegative.

J is TRBJ1-1 and V is TRBV27; 7 bases match TRBD1. V dropped 5 bases and J dropped 7; count of bases not matched to a gene: 10. Germline CDR1 is MNHEY and CDR2 is SMNVEV (reference sequence). The CDR3 has 14 residues. The CDR3 reads CASSRPQGKNEAFF. In DNA form, the CDR3 reads TGTGCCAGCAGTCGCCCACAGGGGAAGAATGAAGCTTTCTTT.

The chain joins TRBV11-2 to TRBJ1-4, with 9 bases aligning to TRBD1. This CDR3 is built from 14 residues. Germline lookup yields CDR1 SGHAT and CDR2 FQNNGV. With V trimmed by 5 bases and J by 4 bases, 2 bases remained unmatched. In nucleotides, the CDR3 is TGTGCCAGCAGCCCGGGACAGGGTAATGAAAAACTGTTTTTT. This gives the protein CASSPGQGNEKLFF.

V usage is TRBV6-5 and J usage is TRBJ2-7; TRBD1 matches 9 bases. Germline V gene sequence: CDR1 MNHEY, CDR2 SVGAGI. V lost 5 bases to trimming and J lost 5 bases; unmatched junction nucleotides: 7. CDR3 size: 14 residues. In DNA, the CDR3 is TGTGCCAGCAGTCGGGACAGGGTTGCTCACGAGCAGTACTTC. Residues: CASSRDRVAHEQYF.

The rearrangement uses TRBV19 and TRBJ2-7; 7 bases are a match to TRBD2. The CDR3 runs 16 residues. Trimming cost V 6 bases and J 0 bases; bases outside gene matches: 11. Germline loops: CDR1 LNHDA, CDR2 SQIVND (reference sequence). CDR3 bases: TGTGCCAGTAGCGCTAGCGGCCTCCTCCCCTCCTACGAGCAGTACTTC. Encoded protein: CASSASGLLPSYEQYF.

The chain recombines TRBV7-2 with TRBJ1-1; TRBD1 matches 8 bases. The CDR3 covers 15 residues. The germline CDR1 and CDR2 sequences are SGHTA and FQGNSA. With V trimmed by 5 bases and J by 4 bases, 9 bases remained unmatched. The CDR3 sequence: CASSIRTGIPTEAFF. The CDR3 region has the DNA TGTGCCAGCAGCATTCGGACAGGGATCCCCACTGAAGCTTTCTTT.

This rearrangement joins TRBV29-1 to TRBJ1-2; D not certain. Trimming shortened V by 6 bases and J by 8 bases, and 19 bases separated the two germline ends. The CDR3 is 13 residues long. Germline CDR1 reads SQVTM; CDR2 reads ANQGSEA. CDR3 DNA: TGCAGCGTCTCAACCGCACAGAGTAGGGGCTACACCTTC. This codes for CSVSTAQSRGYTF.

V gene TRBV27 combines with J gene TRBJ1-1; D possibly corresponds to TRBD1 (5 bases). The CDR3 loop spans 13 amino acids. CDR1 and CDR2 from the germline V gene are MNHEY and SMNVEV (reference sequence). The V and J ends lost 2 bases and 4 bases respectively, with 8 bases between them. DNA for the CDR3: TGTGCCAGCAGTTTAGGAGGGGCCACTGAAGCTTTCTTT. Translation: CASSLGGATEAFF.

The chain uses TRBV4-1 and TRBJ1-3, with 7 bases lining up with TRBD1. V was clipped by 3 bases and J by 0 bases; unmatched bases: 5. The CDR3 has 16 amino acids. The germline gives CDR1 MGHRA, CDR2 YSYEKL. CDR3 region: CASSQPGQNSGNTIYF. CDR3 in DNA: TGCGCCAGCAGCCAGCCGGGACAGAACTCTGGAAACACCATATATTTT.

This CDR3 reads CASSSSGVSTLTDTQYF. CDR3 nucleotides: TGTGCCAGCAGTTCATCCGGGGTATCAACTCTCACAGATACGCAGTATTTT. The chain employs TRBV27 and TRBJ2-3; a possible D gene is TRBD2 (5 bases). The CDR3 spans 17 residues. Trimming stripped 4 bases from V and 2 bases from J, with 19 bases between. Germline V gene data show CDR1 as MNHEY and CDR2 as SMNVEV (reference sequence).

In nucleotides, the CDR3 is TGCAGCGCCCGGGACAGGGAATACGAGCAGTACTTC. Its protein product is CSARDREYEQYF. The chain recombines TRBV29-1 with TRBJ2-7; TRBD1 matches at 9 bases. CDR3 length: 12 amino acids. Per germline, CDR1 SQVTM and CDR2 ANQGSEA. V shed 7 bases, J shed 4 bases, and the junction held 5 bases outside the gene matches.

The rearrangement joins TRBV5-1 to TRBJ2-7; 9 bases match TRBD1. The junction had 10 bases not matched to a gene; V was cut back by 0 bases and J by 0 bases. This CDR3 contains 18 residues. Germline CDR1 and CDR2: SGHRS and YFSETQ. The DNA of the CDR3 is TGCGCCAGCAGCTTGGGAGGCGGGACAGGGATTAGCTCCTACGAGCAGTACTTC. It yields the protein CASSLGGGTGISSYEQYF. The entire variable domain, with the rest obtained from reference TRBV5-1 and TRBJ2-7, is as follows: KAGVTQTPRYLIKTRGQQVTLSCSPISGHRSVSWYQQTPGQGLQFLFEYFSETQRNKGNFPGRFSGRQFSNSRSEMNVSTLELGDSALYLCASSLGGGTGISSYEQYFGPGTRLTVT.

This chain links TRBV29-1 with TRBJ1-6, with a tentative D call TRBD1 (5 bases). The germline gives CDR1 SQVTM, CDR2 ANQGSEA. The CDR3 length is 14 residues. The V end was cut by 0 bases, the J end by 9 bases, with 12 bases between. The CDR3: CSVEEGGRGSPLHF. CDR3 bases: TGCAGCGTTGAAGAGGGCGGGAGGGGTTCACCCCTCCACTTT.

V is TRBV5-4 and J is TRBJ1-1, with D unresolved. The CDR3 sequence is 16 residues long. Deletions cut 3 bases from V and 1 base from J, with 16 bases between. The germline V gene has CDR1 SGHNT and CDR2 YYREEE (reference sequence). CDR3 residues: CASSSVGSIQNTEAFF. The CDR3 DNA reads TGTGCCAGCAGCTCGGTTGGTTCGATTCAGAACACTGAAGCTTTCTTT.

The rearrangement joins TRBV19 to TRBJ2-7; TRBD2 agrees at 8 bases. The CDR3 has 16 residues. J was trimmed by 0 bases and V by 5 bases; bases with no gene match: 9. The V gene's germline CDR1 is LNHDA and CDR2 SQIVND (reference sequence). For the CDR3, the DNA is TGTGCCAGTAGTCCTGCGCTAGCGGGCTTCTCCTACGAGCAGTACTTC. Encoded protein: CASSPALAGFSYEQYF.

This rearrangement joins TRBV28 to TRBJ2-2, with unresolved D. Germline lookup yields CDR1 MDHEN and CDR2 SYDVKM. The V end was cut by 5 bases, the J end by 1 base, with 11 bases between. This CDR3 has 15 residues. The CDR3 sequence: CASSPQSGNTGELFF. The CDR3 region has the DNA TGTGCCAGCAGTCCCCAATCAGGGAACACCGGGGAGCTGTTTTTT.

A word on this clone: At one end the junction does not follow the germline gene, possibly because of a read error. The chain couples TRBV29-1 to TRBJ2-7; 7 nucleotides agree with TRBD1. CDR1 and CDR2 (germline): SQVTM, ANQGSEA. The CDR3 contains 13 residues. In DNA, the CDR3 is TGCAGCGCTTCACAGGGGCGATCCTACGGGCAGTACTTC. Translated, it gives CSASQGRSYGQYF.